This TCR beta chain was captured in a study of T cells in tuberculosis. On the study more broadly: A South African cohort included IGRA-negative adolescents, latently infected IGRA-positive adolescents and adults with active tuberculosis.

Study-wide results and caveats: Selection depended on which cryopreserved specimens were available.

Unmatched junction bases numbered 7, after V lost 2 bases and J lost 8 bases. This CDR3 spans 14 amino acids. Germline CDR1 GTSNPN, CDR2 SVGIG (reference sequence). Concerning this clone itself: What it binds is unknown.

The repertoire was sequenced with immunoSEQ multiplex PCR; TCRdb's copy has only in-frame clones and lacks some. The sample holds 30,000 to 35,000 clones, 97% seen once. The gene calls are TRBV30 and TRBJ1-2; 11 bases match TRBD1. Sequences were obtained from PBMCs. This receptor was taken from a donor between 5 and 29 years old with latent tuberculosis or without tuberculosis infection. CDR3 nucleotides: TGTGCCTGGAGTTTCGGACAGGGGGCTGGAGGCTACACCTTC. Translation gives CAWSFGQGAGGYTF.